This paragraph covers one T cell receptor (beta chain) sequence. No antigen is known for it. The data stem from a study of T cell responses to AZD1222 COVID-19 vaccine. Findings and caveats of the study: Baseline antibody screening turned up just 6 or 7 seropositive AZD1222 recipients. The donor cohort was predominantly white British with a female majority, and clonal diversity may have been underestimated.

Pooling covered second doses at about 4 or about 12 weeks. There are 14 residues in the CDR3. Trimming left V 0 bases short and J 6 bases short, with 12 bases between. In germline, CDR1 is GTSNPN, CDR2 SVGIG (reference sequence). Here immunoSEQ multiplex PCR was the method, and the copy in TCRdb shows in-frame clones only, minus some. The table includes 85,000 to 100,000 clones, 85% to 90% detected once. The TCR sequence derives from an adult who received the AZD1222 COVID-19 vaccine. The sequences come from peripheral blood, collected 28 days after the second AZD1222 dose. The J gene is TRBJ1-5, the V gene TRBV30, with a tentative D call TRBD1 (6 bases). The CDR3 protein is CAWSVRGGGQPQHF. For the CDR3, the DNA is TGTGCCTGGAGTGTACGAGGGGGGGGTCAGCCCCAGCATTTT.